The 20 T cell receptor beta chains below were found in one sample sequenced in a study of CD8 T cells in Susac syndrome. Reverse transcription of about 0.45 to 1 ug RNA used random hexamers. From the immunoSEQ multiplex PCR reads, TCRdb called clonotypes with MiXCR, one entry per CDR3 protein. The profile shows fewer than 300,000 distinct CDR3 sequences, around 83% of them singletons. Input material: CD8+ T cells from PBMCs. All receptors derive from a human donor with multiple sclerosis.

The V gene is TRBV9, the J gene TRBJ2-1; 8 bases fit TRBD2. With 0 bases clipped from V and 0 bases from J, the junction kept 11 bases outside the gene matches. The CDR3 contains 19 residues. Germline lookup yields CDR1 SGDLS and CDR2 YYNGEE. The CDR3 coding sequence is TGTGCCAGCAGCGTAGAGGGCGGGAGGCCCCCGAGCTCCTACAATGAGCAGTTCTTC. This sequence encodes CASSVEGGRPPSSYNEQFF.

The chain combines TRBV12-3 or TRBV12-4 with TRBJ2-5, with 11 nucleotides matching TRBD2. The CDR3 covers 14 residues. After removal of 5 bases from V and 3 bases from J, the junction contained 2 bases not matched to a gene. CDR3: CASSPTSGEETQYF. CDR3 bases: TGTGCCAGCAGTCCGACTAGCGGGGAAGAGACCCAGTACTTC.

The V gene is TRBV27, the J gene TRBJ2-7; 8 bases map to TRBD2. Trimming removed 6 bases from V and 4 bases from J; junction bases left unmatched: 5. This CDR3 comprises 13 residues. Germline V gives CDR1 MNHEY, CDR2 SMNVEV (reference sequence). The CDR3 DNA reads as TGTGCCAGCAGCAGCGGGAGCTGGTACGAGCAGTACTTC. The encoded protein is CASSSGSWYEQYF.

V usage is TRBV6-2 or TRBV6-3 and J usage is TRBJ2-3; no reliable D call. From germline, CDR1 is MNHEY and CDR2 SVGEGT. The CDR3 extends over 14 amino acids. The germline V and J ends were trimmed by 2 bases and 6 bases, with 12 bases remaining between them. The chain's CDR3 is CASSYGLRVDTQYF. Here the CDR3 DNA reads TGTGCCAGCAGTTACGGCCTTCGGGTGGATACGCAGTATTTT.

The rearrangement uses TRBV5-1 and TRBJ1-3; the D is unclear. The CDR3 is made up of 15 amino acids. Per the germline V gene, CDR1 is SGHRS and CDR2 is YFSETQ. V was pared by 2 bases and J by 0 bases, with 9 bases between. Written as DNA, the CDR3 is TGCGCCAGCAGCTTCGGACGGAGCTCTGGAAACACCATATATTTT. Translating it yields CASSFGRSSGNTIYF.

The chain recombines TRBV10-3 with TRBJ1-1; D is unresolved. CDR3 length: 12 amino acids. In germline, CDR1 is ENHRY, CDR2 SYGVKD. V lost 9 bases to trimming and J lost 0 bases, with 8 bases between them. CDR3: CAILCMNTEAFF. CDR3 bases: TGTGCCATTCTCTGCATGAACACTGAAGCTTTCTTT.

The rearrangement uses TRBV4-1 and TRBJ2-5; 9 bases agree with TRBD2. Germline trimming cut 4 bases from V and 3 bases from J; bases unmatched to any gene: 9. The CDR3 has 16 amino acids. Germline V gene data show CDR1 as MGHRA and CDR2 as YSYEKL. The CDR3 is CASSRKTSGPEETQYF. The CDR3, as DNA: TGCGCCAGCAGCCGGAAGACTAGCGGACCTGAAGAGACCCAGTACTTC.

The gene calls are TRBV7-9 and TRBJ1-2; the match to TRBD1 covers 11 bases. The CDR3 covers 14 residues. Germline-derived CDR1 and CDR2 are SEHNR and FQNEAQ (reference sequence). The junction had 8 bases not matched to a gene; V was cut back by 6 bases and J by 8 bases. CDR3 nucleotides: TGTGCCAGCAGTGGGGACAGGGGGAGGGAGGGCTACACCTTC. Residues: CASSGDRGREGYTF. Using reference TRBV7-9 and TRBJ1-2 for the parts outside the CDR3, the full variable domain is DTGVSQNPRHKITKRGQNVTFRCDPISEHNRLYWYRQTLGQGPEFLTYFQNEAQLEKSRLLSDRFSAERPKGSFSTLEIQRTEQGDSAMYLCASSGDRGREGYTFGSGTRLTVV.

About this clonotype itself: A junction boundary mismatches the germline segment, possibly from a read error. The V gene is TRBV28, the J gene TRBJ1-1; possibly TRBD1 for D (6 bases). This CDR3 is built from 14 residues. The germline gives CDR1 MDHEN, CDR2 SYDVKM. This CDR3 is CVSSPGGREMEAFF. The CDR3 DNA reads as TGTGTCAGCAGTCCTGGGGGCAGAGAGATGGAAGCTTTCTTT.

The chain recombines TRBV3-1 with TRBJ1-2; TRBD1 might be the D (6 bases). CDR1 and CDR2 (germline): LGHDT, YNNKEL (reference sequence). This CDR3 spans 17 amino acids. V lost 1 base, J lost 2 bases, and 17 bases lay in between. CDR3 coding DNA: TGTGCCAGCAGCCAAGCTAAAAGACACAGGGACAACTATGGCTACACCTTC. Amino acids: CASSQAKRHRDNYGYTF. Complete variable domain (other parts from reference TRBV3-1 and TRBJ1-2): DTAVSQTPKYLVTQMGNDKSIKCEQNLGHDTMYWYKQDSKKFLKIMFSYNNKELIINETVPNRFSPKSPDKAHLNLHINSLELGDSAVYFCASSQAKRHRDNYGYTFGSGTRLTVV.

The gene calls are TRBV28 and TRBJ2-1, with 9 bases aligning to TRBD1. The V gene's germline CDR1 is MDHEN and CDR2 SYDVKM. V shed 4 bases, J shed 8 bases, and the junction held 21 bases outside the gene matches. The CDR3 sequence is 19 residues long. CDR3: CASSSMTPRSGQGSHEQFF. CDR3 nucleotide sequence: TGTGCCAGCAGTTCCATGACCCCTCGATCGGGACAGGGTAGCCATGAGCAGTTCTTC.

The V gene is TRBV14, the J gene TRBJ2-3, with 7 bases fitting TRBD1. CDR3 size: 15 residues. V trimming: 1 base; J trimming: 4 bases; junction bases outside the gene matches: 5. The germline gives CDR1 SGHDN, CDR2 FVKESK. The CDR3 region is CASSQGQGWPDTQYF. DNA of the CDR3: TGTGCCAGCAGCCAAGGACAGGGCTGGCCAGATACGCAGTATTTT.

This chain's CDR3 is CASNSGETDTQYF. CDR3 DNA: TGTGCCAGTAATAGCGGGGAAACAGATACGCAGTATTTT. The chain employs TRBV2 and TRBJ2-3, with TRBD2 matching over 8 bases. Per germline, CDR1 SNHLY and CDR2 FYNNEI. CDR3 length: 13 amino acids. V shed 9 bases, J shed 3 bases, and the junction held 5 bases outside the gene matches.

V and J are TRBV20-1 and TRBJ2-7; TRBD2 agrees at 7 bases. In germline, CDR1 is DFQATT, CDR2 SNEGSKA (reference sequence). Trimming removed 6 bases from V and 7 bases from J; junction bases left unmatched: 12. The CDR3 extends over 13 amino acids. This chain's CDR3 is CSARRGGRQEQYF. CDR3 DNA sequence: TGCAGTGCGAGAAGGGGCGGGAGACAGGAGCAGTACTTC.

The J gene is TRBJ2-3, the V gene TRBV12-3 or TRBV12-4; TRBD1 might be the D (5 bases). This CDR3 region has 12 residues. V was pared by 7 bases and J by 6 bases, with 11 bases between. CDR3 sequence reads: CASKGLGDTQYF. The CDR3 nucleotides are TGTGCCAGCAAGGGGTTAGGGGATACGCAGTATTTT.

The chain links TRBV13 to TRBJ1-1; TRBD1 matches 8 bases. Looked up from germline, CDR1 is PRHDT and CDR2 is FYEKMQ (reference sequence). After removal of 5 bases from V and 1 base from J, the junction contained 9 bases not matched to a gene. The length of the CDR3 is 16 residues. Written as DNA, the CDR3 is TGTGCCAGCAGCCCCCGACAGGGGACGAAGAACACTGAAGCTTTCTTT. Translating it yields CASSPRQGTKNTEAFF.

This clonotype was seen a single time. The gene calls are TRBV27 and TRBJ1-5; D possibly corresponds to TRBD1 (5 bases). The CDR3 consists of 15 residues. Trimming pared 3 bases from V and 2 bases from J, leaving 11 bases between. Per germline, CDR1 MNHEY and CDR2 SMNVEV (reference sequence). CDR3: CASSLSGVGNQPQHF. CDR3 DNA sequence: TGTGCCAGCAGTTTGTCGGGGGTAGGCAATCAGCCCCAGCATTTT.

The V call is TRBV4-1, the J call TRBJ2-3; D is tentatively TRBD1 or TRBD2 (5 bases each). CDR1 and CDR2 (germline): MGHRA, YSYEKL. Between the trimmed V and J ends, which lost 4 bases and 4 bases, there was a span of 21 bases. The CDR3 contains 17 residues. This CDR3 is CASSPLQGEGYADTQYF. CDR3 in DNA: TGCGCCAGCAGCCCCCTCCAGGGAGAGGGGTACGCAGATACGCAGTATTTT.

The chain joins TRBV3-1 to TRBJ2-7, with D possibly being TRBD2 (6 bases). The V gene's germline CDR1 is LGHDT and CDR2 YNNKEL (reference sequence). The CDR3 runs to 17 residues. Trimming pared 2 bases from V and 6 bases from J, leaving 23 bases between. The CDR3 bases are TGTGCCAGCAGCCAAACTCAGTTGGGGGAGGCCCGCCTCGAGCAGTACTTC. Amino acid sequence: CASSQTQLGEARLEQYF.

Here the CDR3 reads CASGQGPLRSTDTQYF. The DNA of the CDR3 is TGTGCTAGTGGTCAGGGACCCCTACGGAGCACAGATACGCAGTATTTT. The chain uses TRBV12-5 and TRBJ2-3; D could derive from TRBD1 or TRBD2 (5 bases each). The V gene lost 5 bases and the J gene lost 0 bases, with 15 bases spanning the gap. Germline loops: CDR1 LGHNT, CDR2 FRNRAP. CDR3 size: 16 residues.